One TCR beta chain is described in this entry. The target antigen is unknown. The PCR used 60 Vbeta and 13 Jbeta primers. The method was immunoSEQ multiplex PCR; TCRdb's version includes in-frame clones alone and lacks a portion of them. The sample has about 200,000 clones, roughly 87% seen once. This record comes from a study of cytomegalovirus exposure and HLA in healthy donors. Study-wide context: A preliminary data release comprised around 85 million unique TCRs obtained from HLA-typed donors. Study outcomes and limitations: A later analysis found that most CMV-associated TCR beta chains appeared HLA-restricted.

CDR3 length: 14 residues. Germline V gene data show CDR1 as MDHEN and CDR2 as SYDVKM. Trimming cost V 2 bases and J 1 base, with 8 bases left between them. The sequence derives from a boy younger than 10 in good health and CMV-seronegative. The material sequenced was PBMCs. The chain is built from TRBV28 and TRBJ1-2, with no clear D. The CDR3 DNA is TGTGCCAGCAGTTTAACCGGGATTAACTATGGCTACACCTTC. Translating gives CASSLTGINYGYTF.